Listed below are T cell receptor beta chains from one sample, sequenced in a study of T cells in Graves' hyperthyroidism and ophthalmopathy. TCRdb analysed the multiplex PCR reads with MiXCR anew, one entry per CDR3 protein. The sample includes 500,000 to 800,000 distinct CDR3 sequences, 14% of them seen just once. The sequencing sample was made of blood. The source of these receptors is a woman between 50 and 59 years old with Graves' ophthalmopathy. CDR3s include the opening cysteine and the closing phenylalanine or tryptophan. The order of the fields is clone size, D gene, J gene, V gene, CDR3 DNA, CDR3 protein. The D gene is left open where the match is weak. Clone size is stated in some rows and not others, as once, few, many or a class when expanded.

NA,NA,TRBJ1-1,TRBV2,TGTGCCAGCAGTATGGCAGGAATAGGCGCTTTCTTT,CASSMAGIGAFF
many,NA,TRBJ2-1,TRBV11-2,TGTGCCAGCAGCTTAGATCTCGCGAACAATGAGCAGTTCTTC,CASSLDLANNEQFF
many,NA,TRBJ1-2,TRBV7-2,TGTGCCAGCAGCTTTTTGGGGGCTGGCTACACCTTC,CASSFLGAGYTF
many,NA,TRBJ1-6,TRBV7-9,TGTGCCAGCAGATCCGAGGGCGAGAGTTCACCCCTCCACTTT,CASRSEGESSPLHF
few,NA,TRBJ1-1,TRBV12-3/TRBV12-4,TGTGCCAGCAGATTCACCGGGGGCGGTGAAGCTTTCTTT,CASRFTGGGEAFF
many,NA,TRBJ2-3,TRBV5-1,TGCGCCAGCGCTGCAACAGATACGCAGTATTTT,CASAATDTQYF
NA,NA,TRBJ2-2,TRBV4-3,TGCGCCAGCAGCCATGCAGGGGACGGGAACACCGGGGAGCTGTTTTTT,CASSHAGDGNTGELFF
many,NA,TRBJ2-1,TRBV7-8,TGTGCCAGCAGCCTGGAGCGTAACTACAATGAGCAGTTCTTC,CASSLERNYNEQFF
NA,NA,TRBJ2-4,TRBV4-1,TGCGCCAGCAGCCTGACAGAACACTTGGCCAAAAACATTCAGTACTTC,CASSLTEHLAKNIQYF
many,TRBD2,TRBJ2-3,TRBV2,TGTGCCAGCAGTGATTCGTGGACTAGCGGGAGGGCCTCCGATACGCAGTATTTT,CASSDSWTSGRASDTQYF
NA,NA,TRBJ2-4,TRBV29-1,TGCAGCGTTGTAGAGGTTGCCAGGGCTAAAAACATTCAGTACTTC,CSVVEVARAKNIQYF
few,TRBD2,TRBJ2-7,TRBV29-1,TGCAGCGTTGAAGGAACTAGCGGGAGTAACTACGAGCAGTACTTC,CSVEGTSGSNYEQYF
few,NA,TRBJ2-2,TRBV7-2,TGTGCCAGCAGCTTATACTACACGTACGAGAACACCGGGGAGCTGTTTTTT,CASSLYYTYENTGELFF
many,TRBD2,TRBJ2-2,TRBV15,TGTGCCACCAGCAGGGGACTAGCGGTAAACACCGGGGAGCTGTTTTTT,CATSRGLAVNTGELFF
NA,TRBD1,TRBJ1-2,TRBV4-2,TGTGCCAGCAGCCAAGTCCCCTCGGGACAGGGGCGGCAAGGCTACACCTTC,CASSQVPSGQGRQGYTF
many,NA,TRBJ2-1,TRBV20-1,TGCAGTGCTAGACCCCGCGTCTCCTACAATGAGCAGTTCTTC,CSARPRVSYNEQFF
many,NA,TRBJ1-5,TRBV5-6,TGTGCCAGCAGCTTCAAAGGGGGAATTGAGCCCCAGCATTTT,CASSFKGGIEPQHF
many,NA,TRBJ1-2,TRBV7-8,TGTGCCAGCAGCTTAGATGGGCCGGGCTACACCTTC,CASSLDGPGYTF
many,NA,TRBJ2-5,TRBV28,TGTGCCAGCAGTTTTCAGCAGGGGGGCTCCGAAACCCAGTACTTC,CASSFQQGGSETQYF
many,NA,TRBJ2-5,TRBV12-3/TRBV12-4,TGTGCCAGCAGTAACTCAATTTCGGGGGTGGGAGAGACCCAGTACTTC,CASSNSISGVGETQYF
many,NA,TRBJ1-1,TRBV2,TGTGCCAGCAGTGACGGCGGGGTAAAAGCTTTCTTT,CASSDGGVKAFF
NA,TRBD2,TRBJ2-7,TRBV24-1,TGTGCCACCAGTGATAATAGCGGGAGTCTGGCGCGGCAGTACTTC,CATSDNSGSLARQYF
few,NA,TRBJ2-1,TRBV19,TGTGCCAGCACTCCGACAGGAACCTACAATGAGCAGTTCTTC,CASTPTGTYNEQFF
few,NA,TRBJ2-7,TRBV14,TGTGCCAGCAGCCTCAGACTAGACTGGGACGAGCAGTACTTC,CASSLRLDWDEQYF
many,NA,TRBJ2-6,TRBV5-1,TGCGCCAGCACAGACAGATCTGGCTCTGGGGCCAACGTCCTGACTTTC,CASTDRSGSGANVLTF
few,TRBD1,TRBJ1-3,TRBV6-1,TGTGCCAGCAGCCCAAATCGTCCGATATTGGCAGTGGGACAGAACCACTCTGGAAACACCATATATTTT,CASSPNRPILAVGQNHSGNTIYF
many,NA,TRBJ1-1,TRBV28,TGTGCCAGCAGTTTCCCCCGAGGGGTTGGGAGGAAGGGAAACACTGAAGCTTTCTTT,CASSFPRGVGRKGNTEAFF
many,TRBD2,TRBJ2-3,TRBV30,TGTGCCTGGGGCAGAGCGGGAGCAAACGTCATTGCAGATACGCAGTATTTT,CAWGRAGANVIADTQYF